Below are 18 T cell receptor beta chains sequenced from a single sample in a study of CD8 T cells in ankylosing spondylitis. TCRdb analysed the 5' RACE reads with MiXCR anew, one entry per CDR3 protein. The sample includes hundreds of thousands of distinct CDR3 sequences, roughly 20% seen only once; the top ten take less than 9%. Specimen: blood, either unsorted or a sorted T cell fraction (not recorded which). These TCRs come from a male donor with ankylosing spondylitis or in good health (not recorded which).

This clonotype was picked up a small number of times. The V gene is TRBV5-6, the J gene TRBJ2-3, with unresolved D. The CDR3 runs 14 residues. V shed 4 bases and J shed 6 bases, with 15 bases lying between them. Germline V gives CDR1 SGHDT, CDR2 YYEEEE. This CDR3 is CASSTGPPADTQYF. CDR3 DNA: TGTGCCAGCAGCACTGGACCTCCGGCGGATACGCAGTATTTT.

This clonotype was detected many times. The chain carries TRBV12-3 or TRBV12-4 and TRBJ1-6; TRBD1 matches at 8 bases. This CDR3 region has 20 residues. V was clipped by 1 base and J by 0 bases; unmatched bases: 11. This CDR3 reads CASSLEERTGFSSYNSPLHF. The CDR3 nucleotides read TGTGCCAGCAGTTTAGAAGAACGGACAGGGTTCAGCTCCTATAATTCACCCCTCCACTTT.

The chain links TRBV12-3 or TRBV12-4 to TRBJ2-3; TRBD1 might be the D (5 bases). V dropped 6 bases and J dropped 7 bases, with 20 bases sitting between them. The CDR3 has 15 amino acids. CDR3 sequence (DNA): TGTGCCAGCAGACCATCTGGGGCCACACGGAATACGCAGTATTTT. Amino acids: CASRPSGATRNTQYF.

This chain uses TRBV18 with TRBJ1-1, with 9 bases lining up with TRBD1. Per the germline V gene, CDR1 is KGHSH and CDR2 is LQKENI. Trimming at V came to 1 base and at J to 1 base, leaving 4 bases not matched to a gene. The CDR3 length is 16 residues. Here the CDR3 reads CASSPLGQGTNTEAFF. CDR3 bases: TGTGCCAGCTCACCACTGGGACAGGGAACGAACACTGAAGCTTTCTTT.

The rearrangement joins TRBV2 to TRBJ1-2, with 7 bases lining up with TRBD1. V shed 10 bases and J 7 bases; nucleotides not matched to a gene: 15. The CDR3 consists of 14 residues. CDR1 and CDR2 (germline): SNHLY, FYNNEI. CDR3 in DNA: TGTGCCAAGAAGACAGGGCCCCAAGGGGCTGGCTACACCTTC. It yields the protein CAKKTGPQGAGYTF. Supplemented by reference TRBV2 and TRBJ1-2, the full variable domain reads EPEVTQTPSHQVTQMGQEVILRCVPISNHLYFYWYRQILGQKVEFLVSFYNNEISEKSEIFDDQFSVERPDGSNFTLKIRSTKLEDSAMYFCAKKTGPQGAGYTFGSGTRLTVV.

This chain connects TRBV10-3 to TRBJ2-5, with 7 bases that match TRBD1. V trimming: 7 bases; J trimming: 4 bases; junction bases outside the gene matches: 6. CDR1 ENHRY and CDR2 SYGVKD come from the germline V gene. This CDR3 is built from 13 residues. The CDR3 spells CAIKDPGGETQYF. In DNA, the CDR3 is TGTGCCATCAAAGACCCAGGGGGAGAGACCCAGTACTTC.

V is TRBV27 and J is TRBJ1-5, with TRBD1 as a possible D gene (6 bases). The CDR3 runs 14 residues. V dropped 5 bases and J dropped 2 bases, with 10 bases sitting between them. Per the germline V gene, CDR1 is MNHEY and CDR2 is SMNVEV (reference sequence). The CDR3 spells CASSPRQGNQPQHF. The CDR3 coding sequence is TGTGCCAGCAGTCCTAGACAGGGCAATCAGCCCCAGCATTTT.

The chain is built from TRBV6-2 or TRBV6-3 and TRBJ2-7; 8 bases fit TRBD1. V dropped 10 bases and J dropped 0; count of bases not matched to a gene: 2. Looked up from germline, CDR1 is MNHEY and CDR2 is SVGEGT. The CDR3 loop spans 12 amino acids. CDR3 nucleotides: TGTGCCACCGGACAGGGCTCCTACGAGCAGTACGTC. Protein: CATGQGSYEQYV.

In this sample, this clonotype turned up a few times. The chain is built from TRBV12-3 or TRBV12-4 and TRBJ1-6; no firm D call. Trimming cost V 3 bases and J 14 bases, with 14 bases left between them. CDR3 size: 13 residues. The CDR3 protein is CASSFASSSTLHF. CDR3 DNA: TGTGCCAGCAGTTTCGCCAGCTCCTCAACCCTCCACTTT.

This clonotype was recorded at least ten times. The chain carries TRBV29-1 and TRBJ2-3; 9 bases map to TRBD1. V lost 2 bases, J lost 14 bases, and 5 bases stayed unmatched. Germline assignment: CDR1 SQVTM and CDR2 ANQGSEA. CDR3 size: 11 residues. DNA of the CDR3: TGCAGCGTTGAAAGGGACAGGGCCATGTATTTT. Protein: CSVERDRAMYF.

This clonotype was seen more than once but under ten times. The V and J genes are TRBV12-3 or TRBV12-4 and TRBJ2-1; perhaps TRBD1 as D (5 bases). Trimming removed 6 bases from V and 15 bases from J, with 33 bases in between. CDR3 size: 17 residues. As DNA, the CDR3 is TGTGCCAGCAGCCGCCGGACACCACAATTGGAATATCGACACGGGTTCTTC. Residues: CASSRRTPQLEYRHGFF.

J is TRBJ1-3 and V is TRBV28; weak D call: TRBD1 (5 bases). With 4 bases removed from V and 0 bases from J, the gap between germline ends came to 13 bases. The CDR3 is 16 amino acids. The V gene's germline CDR1 is MDHEN and CDR2 SYDVKM. The CDR3 loop reads CASSYLRGNSGNTIYF. In nucleotides, the CDR3 is TGTGCCAGCAGTTATCTCCGGGGGAACTCTGGAAACACCATATATTTT. Full variable domain (remainder filled in from reference TRBV28 and TRBJ1-3): DVKVTQSSRYLVKRTGEKVFLECVQDMDHENMFWYRQDPGLGLRLIYFSYDVKMKEKGDIPEGYSVSREKKERFSLILESASTNQTSMYLCASSYLRGNSGNTIYFGEGSWLTVV.

This clonotype was found a few times. The chain links TRBV6-1 to TRBJ2-4; 8 bases fit TRBD1. Germline CDR1 reads MNHNS; CDR2 reads SASEGT. The J segment lost 8 bases and the V segment lost 10 bases, leaving 10 bases of the junction unmatched. This CDR3 is built from 13 residues. CDR3 nucleotides: TGTGCCACCTCGGTCAACAGGGGGGACATTCAGTACTTC. It encodes CATSVNRGDIQYF.

This clonotype was seen more than once but under ten times. Here the CDR3 reads CSARGLAGGPYNEQFF. Written as DNA, the CDR3 is TGCAGTGCTAGAGGACTAGCGGGAGGGCCTTACAATGAGCAGTTCTTC. The chain couples TRBV20-1 to TRBJ2-1; 14 positions agree with TRBD2. This CDR3 is built from 16 residues. V shed 1 base, J shed 4 bases, and the junction held 3 bases outside the gene matches. CDR1 and CDR2 from the germline V gene are DFQATT and SNEGSKA (reference sequence).

This clonotype came up many times. The chain uses TRBV6-4 and TRBJ2-3; the D gene is possibly TRBD1 (5 bases). The CDR3 is made up of 14 amino acids. Germline loops: CDR1 MRHNA, CDR2 SNTAGT. Trimming took off 2 bases at V and 3 bases at J, with 9 bases between the two ends. This CDR3 is CASSDRGLTDTQYF. The CDR3 nucleotides are TGTGCCAGCAGTGACAGGGGTTTGACAGATACGCAGTATTTT.

The genes are TRBV5-1 and TRBJ1-1, with D maybe TRBD1 (6 bases). The ends were cut back, 0 bases at V and 2 bases at J, with 17 bases in the middle. The CDR3 is made up of 17 amino acids. Per germline, CDR1 SGHRS and CDR2 YFSETQ. Written as DNA, the CDR3 is TGCGCCAGCAGCTTGGCCCTTACGCAGGGGACTAACACTGAAGCTTTCTTT. Translated, it gives CASSLALTQGTNTEAFF.

This clonotype showed up many times. The rearrangement links TRBV10-3 to TRBJ2-7; D is undetermined. The V end lost 3 bases, the J end lost 4 bases, and 16 bases lay between the germline ends. The germline CDR1 and CDR2 sequences are ENHRY and SYGVKD. The CDR3 extends over 15 amino acids. In nucleotides, the CDR3 is TGTGCCATCAGTGATGGCGCAGAAAATTCTTACGAGCAGTACGTC. As protein: CAISDGAENSYEQYV.

The V and J genes are TRBV7-3 and TRBJ2-2; no clear D gene. Germline V gene lookup returns CDR1 SGHTA and CDR2 FQGTGA. The CDR3 spans 16 residues. The germline V and J ends were trimmed by 4 bases and 0 bases, with 12 bases remaining between them. CDR3 protein: CASSSKDRSNTGELFF. The CDR3 DNA reads as TGTGCCAGCAGCTCAAAGGACCGTTCGAACACCGGGGAGCTGTTTTTT. The variable domain in full, completed from reference TRBV7-3 and TRBJ2-2, reads GAGVSQTPSNKVTEKGKYVELRCDPISGHTALYWYRQSLGQGPEFLIYFQGTGAADDSGLPNDRFFAVRPEGSVSTLKIQRTERGDSAVYLCASSSKDRSNTGELFFGEGSRLTVL.